The next 5 T cell receptor beta chains were all read from a single sample in a study of shared clonotypes between healthy human individuals. The assay was immunoSEQ multiplex PCR, and TCRdb's table has in-frame clones only and misses some. The sample holds about 670,000 clones; around 72% are singletons and the top ten take roughly 1.8%. The material sequenced was memory CD4+ T cells sorted from blood. Specified subset: CD45RA-negative fraction. The receptors were gathered from a woman aged 25 to 45 in good health.

The chain couples TRBV1 to TRBJ2-7; TRBD2 is taken as the D call from the table, unchecked against the DNA. TRBV1 has pseudogene status. This CDR3 is built from 16 residues. Written as DNA, the CDR3 is TGCACCAGCAGCCAAGAACTAGCGGGAGGGGACTACGAGCAGTACTTC. Translation gives CTSSQELAGGDYEQYF.

This rearrangement joins TRBV7-9 to TRBJ1-2, with D tentatively TRBD1 (5 bases). CDR1 and CDR2 from the germline V gene are SEHNR and FQNEAQ (reference sequence). V was pared by 5 bases and J by 4 bases, with 17 bases between. The CDR3 extends over 15 amino acids. This CDR3 is CASSPGRDVSYGYTF. CDR3 nucleotide sequence: TGTGCCAGCAGCCCAGGGAGGGATGTGAGCTATGGCTACACCTTC.

With respect to this clone: The junction does not match germline at one end; this may be a read error. CDR3 nucleotide sequence: TGTGCCAGCAGTTTAGGGGGTATGGCCGAGCAGTACTTC. Amino acids: CASSLGGMAEQYF. The chain combines TRBV11-3 with TRBJ2-7; maybe TRBD1 (6 bases). The CDR3 spans 13 residues. Germline V gene data show CDR1 as SGHNT and CDR2 as YENEEA.

This clone was seen a few times. The chain has TRBV18 and TRBJ2-1; D gene uncertain. The CDR3 runs to 14 residues. CDR1 and CDR2 (germline): KGHSH, LQKENI. Trimming took off 2 bases at V and 1 base at J, with 6 bases between the two ends. In DNA form, the CDR3 reads TGTGCCAGCTCACCAGACTCATCCTACAATGAGCAGTTCTTC. Its protein is CASSPDSSYNEQFF.

The V and J genes are TRBV11-2 and TRBJ2-2; D gene ambiguous. The CDR3 has 14 residues. Germline-derived CDR1 and CDR2 are SGHAT and FQNNGV. Trimming removed 5 bases from V and 5 bases from J, with 12 bases in between. The chain's CDR3 is CASSRFGVTGELFF. The CDR3 DNA is TGTGCCAGCAGCAGGTTTGGCGTTACCGGGGAGCTGTTTTTT.